This T cell receptor beta chain comes out of a study of response to subunit inactivated influenza vaccine. MiXCR, applied by TCRdb to the RT-PCR reads, yields one record per CDR3 protein. The sample consists of approximately 730,000 distinct CDR3 sequences, more than 11% of them appearing once. Only a few counts were recorded for this clonotype. Its antigen is unknown. Study-wide points: Few new T cells, the authors suggested, are recruited by each seasonal influenza vaccination.

CDR1 is MNHEY and CDR2 is SMNVEV in the germline V gene (reference sequence). This CDR3 is 15 amino acids long. The germline V and J ends were trimmed by 3 bases and 6 bases, with 15 bases remaining between them. The V and J genes are TRBV27 and TRBJ2-1; D uncertain. The source material was PBMCs from blood, sampled 14 to 15 days before vaccination. This receptor was taken from a middle-aged man who received an inactivated influenza vaccine. The CDR3 is CASSFSHQIGNEQFF. DNA for the CDR3: TGTGCCAGCAGTTTCTCACACCAAATAGGCAATGAGCAGTTCTTC.